This TCR beta chain was obtained from a study of T cells after yellow fever vaccination. Notes on this clonotype: Its specificity is unknown.

Template switching by 5'RACE produced TCR cDNA, adding a universal primer site and UMIs. TCRdb used MiXCR to reprocess the 5' RACE reads, holding one entry per CDR3 protein. The sample consists of roughly 300,000 distinct CDR3 sequences, around 7% of them appearing once. The CDR3 has 19 residues. Trimming cost V 0 bases and J 7 bases, with 22 bases left between them. Study conclusions and caveats: In FACS-sorted repertoires, abundant clonotypes from the bulk population could appear as contaminants. Weaker overall, the secondary response nonetheless peaked faster (day 5 versus 15).

This receptor was identified in a man aged 18 to 30 who received the YFV17D yellow fever vaccine. J is TRBJ1-6 and V is TRBV12-3 or TRBV12-4; D gene ambiguous. The specimen was PBMCs, collected around 45 days after the first yellow fever vaccination. CDR3 sequence: CASSLAGGFWVSGNSPLHF. In DNA, the CDR3 is TGTGCCAGCAGTTTAGCGGGTGGATTTTGGGTTTCGGGGAATTCACCCCTCCACTTT.